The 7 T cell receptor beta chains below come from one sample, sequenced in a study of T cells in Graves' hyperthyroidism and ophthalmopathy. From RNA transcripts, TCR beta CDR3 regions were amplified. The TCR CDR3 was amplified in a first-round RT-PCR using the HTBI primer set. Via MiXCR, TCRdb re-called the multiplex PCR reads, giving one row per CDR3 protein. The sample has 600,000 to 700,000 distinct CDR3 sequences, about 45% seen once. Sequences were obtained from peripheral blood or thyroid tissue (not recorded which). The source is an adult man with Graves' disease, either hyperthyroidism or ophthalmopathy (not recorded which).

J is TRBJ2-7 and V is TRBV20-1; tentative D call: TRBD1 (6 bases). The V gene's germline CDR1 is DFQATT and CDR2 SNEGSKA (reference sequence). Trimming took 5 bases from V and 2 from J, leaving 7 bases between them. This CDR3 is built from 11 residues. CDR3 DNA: TGCAGTGCTTGGACAGCCTACGAGCAGTACTTC. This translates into CSAWTAYEQYF.

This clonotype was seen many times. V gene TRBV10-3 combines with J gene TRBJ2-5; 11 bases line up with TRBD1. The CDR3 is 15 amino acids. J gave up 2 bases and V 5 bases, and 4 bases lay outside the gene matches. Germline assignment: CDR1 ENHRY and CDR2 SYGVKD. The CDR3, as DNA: TGTGCCATCAGTAACCGGGACAGGGGGCAAGAGACCCAGTACTTC. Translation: CAISNRDRGQETQYF.

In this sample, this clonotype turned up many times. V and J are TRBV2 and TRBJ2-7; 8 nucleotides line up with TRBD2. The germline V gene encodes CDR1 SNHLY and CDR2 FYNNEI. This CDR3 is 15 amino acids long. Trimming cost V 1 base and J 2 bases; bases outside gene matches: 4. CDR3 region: CASSEGAGGTYEQYF. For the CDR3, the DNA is TGTGCCAGCAGTGAAGGGGCGGGAGGAACCTACGAGCAGTACTTC.

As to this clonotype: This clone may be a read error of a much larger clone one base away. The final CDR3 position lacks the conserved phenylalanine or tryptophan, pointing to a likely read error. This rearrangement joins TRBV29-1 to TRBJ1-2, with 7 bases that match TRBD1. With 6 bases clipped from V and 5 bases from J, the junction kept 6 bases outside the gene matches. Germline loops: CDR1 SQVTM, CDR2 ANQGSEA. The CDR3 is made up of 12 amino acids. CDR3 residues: CSVRQGEYGYTL. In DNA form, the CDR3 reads TGCAGCGTCCGACAGGGAGAATATGGCTACACCCTC.

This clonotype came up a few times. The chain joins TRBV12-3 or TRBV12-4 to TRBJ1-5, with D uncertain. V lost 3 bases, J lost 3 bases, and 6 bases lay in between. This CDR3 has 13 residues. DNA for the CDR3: TGTGCCAGCAGTTTTCGTATCAATCAGCCCCAGCATTTT. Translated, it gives CASSFRINQPQHF.

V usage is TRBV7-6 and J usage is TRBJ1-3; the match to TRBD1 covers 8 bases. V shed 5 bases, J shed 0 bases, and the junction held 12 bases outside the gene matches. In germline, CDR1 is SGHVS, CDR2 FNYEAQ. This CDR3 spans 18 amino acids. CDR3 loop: CASSQDRAALNSGNTIYF. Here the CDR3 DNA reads TGTGCCAGCAGCCAGGACAGGGCGGCTTTAAACTCTGGAAACACCATATATTTT.

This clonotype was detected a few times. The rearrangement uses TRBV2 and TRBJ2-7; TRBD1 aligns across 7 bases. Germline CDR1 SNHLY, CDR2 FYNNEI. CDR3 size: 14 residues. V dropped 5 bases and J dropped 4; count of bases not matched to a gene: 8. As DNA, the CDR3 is TGTGCCAGCAGTTTCCAGACAGGGAAATACGAGCAGTACTTC. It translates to CASSFQTGKYEQYF.